This T cell receptor (beta chain) originates from a study of beta chain features in type 1 diabetes. Findings and caveats of the study: Researchers cautioned that cDNA sequencing could over-represent cells with high TCR expression. All four CD4+ subsets from Type 1 diabetes patients carried moderately but significantly shorter TCRB CDR3s. Within the patient group, naive, central memory and Treg TCRB repertoires appeared more similar to each other than within healthy donors.

As every portion of the isolated RNA was reverse transcribed, the sequencing read expressed TCRB transcripts. Sequencing used immunoSEQ multiplex PCR; TCRdb keeps in-frame clones, though not all of them. Of around 44,000 clones listed, approximately 53% are singletons. There are a few counts of this clone. The antigen is undetermined. Unmatched junction bases numbered 7, after V lost 1 base and J lost 2 bases. Germline V CDR1 and CDR2: SGHRS, YFSETQ. This CDR3 region has 17 residues. This clonotype was obtained from a woman in her thirties in good health. The chain is built from TRBV5-1 and TRBJ1-5; 9 bases line up with TRBD1. The source material was stem cell memory CD4+ T cells from blood. This CDR3 is CASSLSFRTGGNQPQHF. The CDR3 coding sequence is TGCGCCAGCAGCTTGTCCTTCCGGACAGGGGGCAATCAGCCCCAGCATTTT.